These 5 T cell receptor beta chains were all obtained from the same sample, sequenced in a study of early T cells in non-severe SARS-CoV-2 infection. MiXCR, applied by TCRdb to the 5' RACE reads, yields one record per CDR3 protein. This table holds fewer than 65,000 distinct CDR3 sequences, about 6% found once. The sequencing here drew on whole blood, taken at baseline. The receptors shown here come from an adult who was a healthcare worker with PCR-confirmed SARS-CoV-2 infection or an uninfected control (not recorded which).

This clonotype was detected a few times. The chain combines TRBV12-3 or TRBV12-4 with TRBJ2-1, with 10 nucleotides matching TRBD2. Losses at the gene ends were 4 bases for V and 2 bases for J; bases not matched to a gene: 8. The CDR3 runs to 17 residues. As DNA, the CDR3 is TGTGCCAGCAGTTCCAAGCGGGAGGGGTTGACCTACAATGAGCAGTTCTTC. Its protein is CASSSKREGLTYNEQFF.

This clonotype was observed many times. The chain combines TRBV24-1 with TRBJ2-5; 11 bases fit TRBD2. The V and J ends lost 6 bases and 4 bases, in that order; junction bases with no gene match: 6. The germline CDR1 and CDR2 sequences are KGHDR and SFDVKD. This CDR3 is 15 amino acids long. CDR3 in DNA: TGTGCCACCAGTCAGGGCGGACTAGCGGGAGAGACCCAGTACTTC. Translated: CATSQGGLAGETQYF.

This clonotype was observed many times. This chain links TRBV29-1 with TRBJ1-1; 11 nucleotides agree with TRBD1. This CDR3 spans 14 amino acids. Germline-derived CDR1 and CDR2 are SQVTM and ANQGSEA. J gave up 3 bases and V 7 bases, and 7 bases lay outside the gene matches. The CDR3 loop reads CSGTGGASDTEAFF. The DNA for the CDR3 is TGCAGCGGGACAGGGGGCGCCTCGGACACTGAAGCTTTCTTT. Full variable domain (remainder filled in from reference TRBV29-1 and TRBJ1-1): SAVISQKPSRDICQRGTSLTIQCQVDSQVTMMFWYRQQPGQSLTLIATANQGSEATYESGFVIDKFPISRPNLTFSTLTVSNMSPEDSSIYLCSGTGGASDTEAFFGQGTRLTVV.

This clonotype was observed at least ten times. J is TRBJ2-7 and V is TRBV11-2, with 7 bases fitting TRBD1. After removal of 3 bases from V and 2 bases from J, the junction contained 19 bases not matched to a gene. The germline V gene has CDR1 SGHAT and CDR2 FQNNGV. The length of the CDR3 is 19 residues. The chain's CDR3 is CASSFRGPTRWNNPYEQYF. The CDR3 DNA follows: TGTGCCAGCAGCTTTAGGGGGCCGACCCGGTGGAATAATCCCTACGAGCAGTACTTC.

This clonotype was seen many times. V usage is TRBV6-6 and J usage is TRBJ2-5, with D perhaps TRBD2 (5 bases). Germline V lookup: CDR1 MNHNY, CDR2 SVGAGI (reference sequence). The CDR3 sequence is 15 residues long. The ends were cut back, 6 bases at V and 2 bases at J, with 16 bases in the middle. The CDR3, as DNA: TGTGCCAGCAGCCCCGCGGGTTCAGAGCAAGAGACCCAGTACTTC. This translates into CASSPAGSEQETQYF.